One sample yielded the 18 T cell receptor beta chains listed below, sequenced in a study of blood T cell repertoires in COVID-19. Method: immunoSEQ multiplex PCR; TCRdb's copy keeps in-frame clones and lacks some. In the table there are about 140,000 clones, 84% of which are singletons. The specimen sequenced was peripheral blood. These receptors all come from a woman of 80 years or more in a cohort sampled during active or convalescent COVID-19.

The chain recombines TRBV4-1 with TRBJ1-6, with D possibly matching TRBD1 (6 bases). The CDR3 loop spans 15 amino acids. Trimming took 1 base from V and 5 from J, leaving 9 bases between them. Germline loops: CDR1 MGHRA, CDR2 YSYEKL. CDR3 DNA sequence: TGCGCCAGCAGCCAAGTGACAGGCCATAATTCACCCCTCCACTTT. It codes for CASSQVTGHNSPLHF.

The chain uses TRBV15 and TRBJ2-7, with D tentatively TRBD2 (6 bases). The CDR3 totals 14 residues. The germline V gene encodes CDR1 LNHNV and CDR2 YYDKDF (reference sequence). V lost 1 base and J lost 5, with 12 bases in between. For the CDR3, the DNA is TGTGCCACCAGCAGAGGGGGGGTTCGGAACGAGCAGTACTTC. The encoded protein is CATSRGGVRNEQYF.

The chain is built from TRBV5-4 and TRBJ2-5, with a tentative D call TRBD1 (5 bases). The V end was cut by 0 bases, the J end by 1 base, with 7 bases between. CDR1 SGHNT and CDR2 YYREEE come from the germline V gene (reference sequence). This CDR3 comprises 14 residues. CDR3 sequence (DNA): TGTGCCAGCAGCTTGGTCAGGGCCCAAGAGACCCAGTACTTC. Protein product: CASSLVRAQETQYF.

The chain combines TRBV2 with TRBJ2-3; 11 bases map to TRBD2. The CDR3 is 14 residues long. The germline V gene has CDR1 SNHLY and CDR2 FYNNEI. V shed 9 bases, J shed 1 base, and the junction held 3 bases outside the gene matches. The CDR3 is CASKTSGGTDTQYF. The DNA of the CDR3 is TGTGCCAGTAAGACTAGCGGGGGCACAGATACGCAGTATTTT.

This sequence joins TRBV2 and TRBJ1-6, with D unclear. The CDR3 is 13 residues long. Germline CDR1 and CDR2: SNHLY and FYNNEI. Trimming shortened V by 1 base and J by 7 bases, and 5 bases separated the two germline ends. The CDR3 here is CASSEGRNSPLHF. DNA of the CDR3: TGTGCCAGCAGTGAAGGCCGGAATTCACCCCTCCACTTT.

As DNA, the CDR3 is TGTGCCAGCAGTCCCAGGGGAAATGAAAAACTGTTTTTT. It yields the protein CASSPRGNEKLFF. The chain carries TRBV7-9 and TRBJ1-4, with TRBD1 as a possible D gene (6 bases). Germline CDR1 is SEHNR and CDR2 is FQNEAQ (reference sequence). Deletions cut 6 bases from V and 5 bases from J, with 10 bases between. The CDR3 extends over 13 amino acids.

The chain joins TRBV7-6 to TRBJ2-2, with 7 nucleotides matching TRBD2. The germline gives CDR1 SGHVS, CDR2 FNYEAQ. CDR3 length equals 15 residues. V was clipped by 5 bases and J by 7 bases; unmatched bases: 10. CDR3 nucleotide sequence: TGTGCCAGCAGCCCTCGCGGGGGAGTGGGCGGGGAGCTGTTTTTT. Translating it yields CASSPRGGVGGELFF. Variable domain in full (rest from reference TRBV7-6 and TRBJ2-2): GAGVSQSPRYKVTKRGQDVALRCDPISGHVSLYWYRQALGQGPEFLTYFNYEAQQDKSGLPNDRFSAERPEGSISTLTIQRTEQRDSAMYRCASSPRGGVGGELFFGEGSRLTVL.

V is TRBV19 and J is TRBJ2-2; D gene ambiguous. Trimming shortened V by 3 bases and J by 0 bases, and 8 bases separated the two germline ends. This CDR3 has 15 amino acids. CDR1 and CDR2 (germline): LNHDA, SQIVND (reference sequence). The CDR3 region is CASSMLGANTGELFF. In DNA, the CDR3 is TGTGCCAGTAGTATGCTGGGCGCGAACACCGGGGAGCTGTTTTTT. The whole variable domain, filled in from reference TRBV19 and TRBJ2-2, reads DGGITQSPKYLFRKEGQNVTLSCEQNLNHDAMYWYRQDPGQGLRLIYYSQIVNDFQKGDIAEGYSVSREKKESFPLTVTSAQKNPTAFYLCASSMLGANTGELFFGEGSRLTVL.

The J gene is TRBJ2-2, the V gene TRBV24-1; 7 bases are shared with TRBD1. CDR1 is KGHDR, CDR2 SFDVKD, per germline. This CDR3 comprises 14 residues. The trim removed 6 bases at V and 4 bases at J, leaving 4 bases unmatched. In DNA form, the CDR3 reads TGTGCCACCAGTAAACAGGGGTCCACCGGGGAGCTGTTTTTT. Its translation is CATSKQGSTGELFF.

This clone was seen only a few times. The chain has TRBV7-2 and TRBJ2-3; 7 bases fit TRBD1. J lost 1 base, V lost 5 bases, and 3 bases had no gene match. This CDR3 region has 14 residues. Germline lookup yields CDR1 SGHTA and CDR2 FQGNSA. CDR3 in amino acids: CASSKGQGTDTQYF. The CDR3, as DNA: TGTGCCAGCAGCAAAGGACAGGGCACAGATACGCAGTATTTT.

This rearrangement joins TRBV2 to TRBJ2-7; TRBD1 might be the D (5 bases). Trimming removed 1 base at V and 8 bases at J, with 12 bases between. Germline CDR1 and CDR2: SNHLY and FYNNEI. CDR3 length equals 13 residues. The CDR3 loop is CASSEVRQGKQYV. In nucleotides, the CDR3 is TGTGCCAGCAGTGAAGTTAGGCAGGGTAAGCAGTACGTC.

This chain links TRBV19 with TRBJ2-5; TRBD2 matches at 8 bases. This CDR3 spans 14 amino acids. From germline, CDR1 is LNHDA and CDR2 SQIVND (reference sequence). The V and J ends lost 5 bases and 5 bases, in that order; junction bases with no gene match: 7. The CDR3 coding sequence is TGTGCCAGTAGTGCCCGGGGGGGCCAGGAGACCCAGTACTTC. Residues: CASSARGGQETQYF.

V is TRBV16 and J is TRBJ1-2, with D unclear. The CDR3 consists of 17 residues. Trimming shortened V by 4 bases and J by 8 bases, and 26 bases separated the two germline ends. Per the germline V gene, CDR1 is KGHSY and CDR2 is FQNENV. CDR3 DNA sequence: TGTGCCAGCAGCCGCAAATCGGTGGGAGAGGAGGTAGGCGGCTACACCTTC. Its protein is CASSRKSVGEEVGGYTF.

The chain carries TRBV20-1 and TRBJ2-1; 8 nucleotides line up with TRBD1. The CDR3 covers 11 residues. V trimming: 5 bases; J trimming: 7 bases; junction bases outside the gene matches: 1. The germline V gene has CDR1 DFQATT and CDR2 SNEGSKA (reference sequence). The CDR3: CSAGQGNEQFF. The CDR3 DNA reads as TGCAGTGCTGGACAGGGAAATGAGCAGTTCTTC.

This chain connects TRBV29-1 to TRBJ1-1; D gene ambiguous. The V end lost 2 bases, the J end lost 1 base, and 11 bases lay between the germline ends. CDR1 and CDR2 (germline): SQVTM, ANQGSEA. The CDR3 covers 14 residues. In DNA, the CDR3 is TGCAGCGTTGAACAATCGCAGTGGAACACTGAAGCTTTCTTT. Translated: CSVEQSQWNTEAFF.

V is TRBV9 and J is TRBJ1-2; D is perhaps TRBD1 (5 bases). CDR3 length: 13 residues. CDR1 and CDR2 from the germline V gene are SGDLS and YYNGEE. V was trimmed by 0 bases and J by 5 bases, leaving 8 bases between them. CDR3 sequence (DNA): TGTGCCAGCAGCGTAGACGGGGGGTATGGCTACACCTTC. The encoded protein is CASSVDGGYGYTF.

The gene calls are TRBV7-8 and TRBJ1-4; D uncertain. CDR3 length equals 13 residues. Trimming removed 4 bases at V and 5 bases at J, with 8 bases between. In germline, CDR1 is SGHVS, CDR2 FQNEAQ. The CDR3 bases are TGTGCCAGCAGCTGGGAGAGGAATGAAAAACTGTTTTTT. It encodes CASSWERNEKLFF.

The chain uses TRBV18 and TRBJ2-2, with TRBD1 matching over 8 bases. CDR1 and CDR2 from the germline V gene are KGHSH and LQKENI. CDR3 size: 16 residues. The ends lost 1 base at V and 4 bases at J; junction bases unmatched: 5. CDR3 in amino acids: CASSPQQGVSTGELFF. In DNA form, the CDR3 reads TGTGCCAGCTCACCACAACAGGGGGTTTCCACCGGGGAGCTGTTTTTT.